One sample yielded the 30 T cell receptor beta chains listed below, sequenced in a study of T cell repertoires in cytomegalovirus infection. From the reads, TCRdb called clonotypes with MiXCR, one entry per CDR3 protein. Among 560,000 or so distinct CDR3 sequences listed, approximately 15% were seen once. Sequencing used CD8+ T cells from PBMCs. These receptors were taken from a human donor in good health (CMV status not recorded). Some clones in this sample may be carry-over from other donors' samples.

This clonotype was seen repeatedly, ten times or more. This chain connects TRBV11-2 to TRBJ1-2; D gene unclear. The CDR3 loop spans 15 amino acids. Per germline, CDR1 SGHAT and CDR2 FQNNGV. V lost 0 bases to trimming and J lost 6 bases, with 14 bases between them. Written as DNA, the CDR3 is TGTGCCAGCAGCTTAGATCGGTGGCAGGCACATGGCTACACCTTC. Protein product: CASSLDRWQAHGYTF.

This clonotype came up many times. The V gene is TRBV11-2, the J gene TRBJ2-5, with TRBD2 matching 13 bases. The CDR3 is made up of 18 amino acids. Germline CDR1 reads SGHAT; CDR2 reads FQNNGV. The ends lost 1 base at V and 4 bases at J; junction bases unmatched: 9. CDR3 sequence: CASSLGRRLAGGRETQYF. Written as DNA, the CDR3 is TGTGCCAGCAGCTTAGGGAGGCGACTAGCGGGAGGTAGAGAGACCCAGTACTTC.

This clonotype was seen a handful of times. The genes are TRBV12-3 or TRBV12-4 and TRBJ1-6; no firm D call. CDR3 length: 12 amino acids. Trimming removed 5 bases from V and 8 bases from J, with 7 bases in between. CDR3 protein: CASSAGHSPLHF. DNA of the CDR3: TGTGCCAGCAGTGCGGGCCATTCACCCCTCCACTTT.

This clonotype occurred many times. DNA of the CDR3: TGTGCCAGCAGTTCCGAAGGGGAGACCCAGTACTTC. Its translation: CASSSEGETQYF. The chain links TRBV12-3 or TRBV12-4 to TRBJ2-5; no clear D gene. The CDR3 is 12 amino acids. V lost 4 bases to trimming and J lost 5 bases, with 8 bases between them.

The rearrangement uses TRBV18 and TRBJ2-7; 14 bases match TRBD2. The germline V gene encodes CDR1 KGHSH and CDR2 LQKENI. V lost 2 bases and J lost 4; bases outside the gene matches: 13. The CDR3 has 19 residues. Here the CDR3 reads CASSPRRGLAGDTLYEQYF. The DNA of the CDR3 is TGTGCCAGCTCACCAAGGAGGGGACTAGCGGGAGATACATTGTACGAGCAGTACTTC.

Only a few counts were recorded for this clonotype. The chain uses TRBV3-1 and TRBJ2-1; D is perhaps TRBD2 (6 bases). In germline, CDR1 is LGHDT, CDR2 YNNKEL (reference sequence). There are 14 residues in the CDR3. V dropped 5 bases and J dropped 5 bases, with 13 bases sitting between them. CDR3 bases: TGTGCCAGCAGCGGGGAGTTAGCGGACAATGAGCAGTTCTTC. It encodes CASSGELADNEQFF.

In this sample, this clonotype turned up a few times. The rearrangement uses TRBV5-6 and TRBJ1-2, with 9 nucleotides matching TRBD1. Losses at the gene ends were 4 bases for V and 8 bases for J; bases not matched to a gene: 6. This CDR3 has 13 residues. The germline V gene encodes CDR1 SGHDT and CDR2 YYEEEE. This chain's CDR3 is CASSRTGESGYTF. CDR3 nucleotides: TGTGCCAGCAGCAGGACAGGGGAGAGCGGCTACACCTTC.

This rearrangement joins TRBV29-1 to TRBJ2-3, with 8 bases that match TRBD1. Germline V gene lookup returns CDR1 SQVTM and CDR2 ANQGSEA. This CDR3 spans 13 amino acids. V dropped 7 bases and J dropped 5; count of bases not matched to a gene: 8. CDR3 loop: CSAPQGAEDTQYF. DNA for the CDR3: TGCAGCGCCCCCCAGGGGGCCGAAGATACGCAGTATTTT.

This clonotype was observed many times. CDR3 loop: CASSEAGGLYEQYF. In nucleotides, the CDR3 is TGTGCCAGCAGTGAGGCGGGAGGGTTATACGAGCAGTACTTC. The V and J genes are TRBV6-1 and TRBJ2-7, with TRBD2 matching 9 bases. CDR1 is MNHNS and CDR2 is SASEGT in the germline V gene. V was clipped by 3 bases and J by 4 bases; unmatched bases: 4. This CDR3 has 14 residues.

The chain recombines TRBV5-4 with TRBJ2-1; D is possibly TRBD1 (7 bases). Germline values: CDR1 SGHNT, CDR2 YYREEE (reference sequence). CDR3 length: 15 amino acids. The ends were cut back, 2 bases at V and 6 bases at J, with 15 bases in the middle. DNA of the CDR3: TGTGCCAGCAGCTTCGACAGGGAGGTACTCAATGAGCAGTTCTTC. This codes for CASSFDREVLNEQFF. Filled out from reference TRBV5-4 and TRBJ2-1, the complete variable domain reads ETGVTQSPTHLIKTRGQQVTLRCSSQSGHNTVSWYQQALGQGPQFIFQYYREEENGRGNFPPRFSGLQFPNYSSELNVNALELDDSALYLCASSFDREVLNEQFFGPGTRLTVL.

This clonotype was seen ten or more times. CDR3: CASSQDRGSNQPQHF. The CDR3 DNA follows: TGCGCCAGCAGCCAAGATAGAGGGAGCAATCAGCCCCAGCATTTT. V usage is TRBV4-1 and J usage is TRBJ1-5; D is ambiguous. V shed 0 bases and J shed 1 base, with 7 bases lying between them. Germline loops: CDR1 MGHRA, CDR2 YSYEKL. The CDR3 extends over 15 amino acids.

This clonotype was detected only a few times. The DNA of the CDR3 is TGCAGTGCTAGATTCCCCCTCTTAGCGGTAGCCAAAAACATTCAGTACTTC. Translated, it gives CSARFPLLAVAKNIQYF. The rearrangement joins TRBV20-1 to TRBJ2-4; tentatively, D is TRBD2 (6 bases). The CDR3 totals 17 residues. Germline CDR1 and CDR2: DFQATT and SNEGSKA (reference sequence). V lost 2 bases and J 0 bases, leaving 17 bases between the germline ends.

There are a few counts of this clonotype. In DNA, the CDR3 is TGTGCCAGCAGCCAAACGGGACAGCCCTACGAGCAGTACTTC. It encodes CASSQTGQPYEQYF. This rearrangement joins TRBV5-4 to TRBJ2-7; 7 bases fit TRBD1. Germline CDR1 SGHNT, CDR2 YYREEE (reference sequence). Germline trimming cut 4 bases from V and 2 bases from J; bases unmatched to any gene: 6. The CDR3 has 14 amino acids.

The CDR3 DNA is TGTGCCAGCAGCGCCACAGGAACTCTTAGAACTAATGAAAAACTGTTTTTT. Its protein product is CASSATGTLRTNEKLFF. The chain employs TRBV5-6 and TRBJ1-4, with D maybe TRBD1 (5 bases). The CDR3 has 17 amino acids. CDR1 SGHDT and CDR2 YYEEEE come from the germline V gene. V was pared by 4 bases and J by 1 base, with 17 bases between.

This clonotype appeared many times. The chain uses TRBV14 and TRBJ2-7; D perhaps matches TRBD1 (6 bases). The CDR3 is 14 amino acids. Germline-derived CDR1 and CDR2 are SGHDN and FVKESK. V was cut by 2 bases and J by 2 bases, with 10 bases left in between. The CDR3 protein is CASSQTNRAYEQYF. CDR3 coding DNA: TGTGCCAGCAGCCAAACTAACAGGGCCTACGAGCAGTACTTC. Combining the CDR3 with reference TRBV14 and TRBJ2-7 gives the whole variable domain EAGVTQFPSHSVIEKGQTVTLRCDPISGHDNLYWYRRVMGKEIKFLLHFVKESKQDESGMPNNRFLAERTGGTYSTLKVQPAELEDSGVYFCASSQTNRAYEQYFGPGTRLTVT.

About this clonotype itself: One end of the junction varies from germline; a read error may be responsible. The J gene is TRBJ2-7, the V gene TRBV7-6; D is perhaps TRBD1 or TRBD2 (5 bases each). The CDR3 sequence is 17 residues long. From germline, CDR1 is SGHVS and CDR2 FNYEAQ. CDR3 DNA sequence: TGTTCCAGCATCCGTAGCTTATGGGACCAAAGCTCCTACGAGCAGTACTTC. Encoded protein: CSSIRSLWDQSSYEQYF.

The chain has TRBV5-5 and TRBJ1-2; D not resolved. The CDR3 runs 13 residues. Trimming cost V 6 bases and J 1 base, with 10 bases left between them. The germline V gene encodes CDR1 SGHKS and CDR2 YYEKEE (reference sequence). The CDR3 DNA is TGTGCCAGCAAGCAAGCCCTTAACTATGGCTACACCTTC. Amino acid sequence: CASKQALNYGYTF. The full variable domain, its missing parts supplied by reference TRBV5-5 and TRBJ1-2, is DAGVTQSPTHLIKTRGQQVTLRCSPISGHKSVSWYQQVLGQGPQFIFQYYEKEERGRGNFPDRFSARQFPNYSSELNVNALLLGDSALYLCASKQALNYGYTFGSGTRLTVV.

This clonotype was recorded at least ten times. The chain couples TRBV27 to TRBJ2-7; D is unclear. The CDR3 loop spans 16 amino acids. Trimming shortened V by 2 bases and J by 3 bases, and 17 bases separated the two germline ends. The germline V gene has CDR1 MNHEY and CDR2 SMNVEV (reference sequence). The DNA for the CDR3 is TGTGCCAGCAGTTTAAATGGTCTGGAGACTTACTACGAGCAGTACTTC. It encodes CASSLNGLETYYEQYF.

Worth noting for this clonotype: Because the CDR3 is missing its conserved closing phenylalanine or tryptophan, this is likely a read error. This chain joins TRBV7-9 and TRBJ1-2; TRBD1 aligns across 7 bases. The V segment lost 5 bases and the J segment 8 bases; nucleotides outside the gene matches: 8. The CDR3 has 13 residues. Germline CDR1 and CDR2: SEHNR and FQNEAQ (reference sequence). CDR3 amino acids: CASSDRVLDGYTL. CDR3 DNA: TGTGCCAGCAGCGACAGGGTGCTGGACGGCTACACCTTA.

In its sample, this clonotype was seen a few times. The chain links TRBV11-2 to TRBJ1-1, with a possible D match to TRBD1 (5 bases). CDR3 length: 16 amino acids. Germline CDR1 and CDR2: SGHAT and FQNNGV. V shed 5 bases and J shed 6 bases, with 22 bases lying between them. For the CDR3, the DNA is TGTGCCAGCAGCCCACGAGGGGCGGGGGGGATATCTGAAGCTTTCTTT. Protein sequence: CASSPRGAGGISEAFF.

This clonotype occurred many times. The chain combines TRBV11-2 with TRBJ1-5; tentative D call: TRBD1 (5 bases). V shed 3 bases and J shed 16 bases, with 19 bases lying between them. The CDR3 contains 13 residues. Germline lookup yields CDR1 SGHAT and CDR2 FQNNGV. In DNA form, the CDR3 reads TGTGCCAGCAGCTTGGGGCGGAAGTTGGCCCTACATTTT. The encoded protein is CASSLGRKLALHF.

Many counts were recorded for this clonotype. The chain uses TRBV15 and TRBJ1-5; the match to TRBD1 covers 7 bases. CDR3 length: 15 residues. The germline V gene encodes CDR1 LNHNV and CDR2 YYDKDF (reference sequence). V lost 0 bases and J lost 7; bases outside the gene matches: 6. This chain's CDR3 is CATSREGGSGQPQHF. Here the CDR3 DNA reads TGTGCCACCAGCAGAGAAGGGGGCTCGGGACAGCCCCAGCATTTT.

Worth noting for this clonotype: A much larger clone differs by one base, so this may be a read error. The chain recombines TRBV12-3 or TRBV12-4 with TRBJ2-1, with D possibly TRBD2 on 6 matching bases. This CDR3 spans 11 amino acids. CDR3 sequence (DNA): TGTGCCAGCAGGGGAGGTAATGAGCGGTTCTTC. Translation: CASRGGNERFF.

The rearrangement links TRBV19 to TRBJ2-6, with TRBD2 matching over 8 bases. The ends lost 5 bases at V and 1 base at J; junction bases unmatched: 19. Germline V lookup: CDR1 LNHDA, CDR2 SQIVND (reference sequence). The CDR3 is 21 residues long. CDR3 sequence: CASSRREGRGAIESGANVLTF. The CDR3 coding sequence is TGTGCCAGTAGTCGCCGAGAGGGGCGGGGGGCGATTGAGTCTGGGGCCAACGTCCTGACTTTC.

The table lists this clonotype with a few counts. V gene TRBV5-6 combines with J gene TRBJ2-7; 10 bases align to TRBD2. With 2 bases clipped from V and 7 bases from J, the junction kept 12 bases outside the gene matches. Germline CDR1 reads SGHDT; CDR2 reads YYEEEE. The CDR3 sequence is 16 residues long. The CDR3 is CASSFFSGGSLGEQYF. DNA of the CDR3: TGTGCCAGCAGCTTTTTTAGCGGGGGGTCCCTCGGGGAGCAGTACTTC.

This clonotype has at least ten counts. The CDR3 bases are TGTGCCAGCAGCTTAACCGGTTTGAGGATAGGAAATGAGCAGTTCTTC. Amino acid sequence: CASSLTGLRIGNEQFF. The gene calls are TRBV7-9 and TRBJ2-1; D unresolved. The CDR3 consists of 16 residues. In germline, CDR1 is SEHNR, CDR2 FQNEAQ (reference sequence). V lost 2 bases to trimming and J lost 7 bases, with 18 bases between them.

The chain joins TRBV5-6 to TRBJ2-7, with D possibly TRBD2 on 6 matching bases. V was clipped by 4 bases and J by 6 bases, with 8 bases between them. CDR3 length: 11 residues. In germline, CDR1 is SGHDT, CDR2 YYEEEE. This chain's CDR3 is CASSGGFEQYF. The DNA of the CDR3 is TGTGCCAGCAGCGGAGGGTTCGAGCAGTACTTC.

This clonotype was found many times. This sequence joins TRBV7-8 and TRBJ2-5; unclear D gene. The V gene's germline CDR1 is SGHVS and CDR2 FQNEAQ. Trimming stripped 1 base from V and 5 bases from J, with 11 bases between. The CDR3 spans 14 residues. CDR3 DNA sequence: TGTGCCAGCAGCTTAGAGTGGGGTGGGGAGACCCAGTACTTC. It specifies CASSLEWGGETQYF.

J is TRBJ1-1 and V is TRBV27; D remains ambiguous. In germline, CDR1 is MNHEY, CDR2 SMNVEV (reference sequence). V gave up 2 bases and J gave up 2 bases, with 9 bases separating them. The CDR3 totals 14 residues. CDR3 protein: CASSLKYPNTEAFF. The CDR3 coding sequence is TGTGCCAGCAGTTTAAAATACCCAAACACTGAAGCTTTCTTT.

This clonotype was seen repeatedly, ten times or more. The CDR3 nucleotides read TGTGCCAGCAGTCCCACCAGGGGACAGCCCCAGCATTTT. This translates into CASSPTRGQPQHF. This chain uses TRBV28 with TRBJ1-5; D perhaps matches TRBD1 (6 bases). Trimming cost V 5 bases and J 7 bases, with 12 bases left between them. The CDR3 contains 13 residues. CDR1 and CDR2 (germline): MDHEN, SYDVKM. Supplemented by reference TRBV28 and TRBJ1-5, the full variable domain reads DVKVTQSSRYLVKRTGEKVFLECVQDMDHENMFWYRQDPGLGLRLIYFSYDVKMKEKGDIPEGYSVSREKKERFSLILESASTNQTSMYLCASSPTRGQPQHFGDGTRLSIL.